These T cell receptor beta chains were read from a single sample in a study of cytomegalovirus exposure and HLA in healthy donors. The table came from immunoSEQ multiplex PCR; TCRdb's copy has only in-frame clones and leaves some out. The sample carries hundreds of thousands of clones, roughly 78% recorded once. Sequencing was carried out using PBMCs. The receptors here all came from a boy under 18 in good health and CMV-seronegative. Both conserved end residues are part of each CDR3. D genes are given only for firm matches. Clone size is stated in some rows and not others, as once, few, many or a class when expanded.

v_call	clone_size	j_call	d_call	cdr3_nt	cdr3_aa
TRBV27	-	TRBJ1-1	-	TGTGCCAGCAGGCCCGCCGGGATGAACACTGAAGCTTTCTTT	CASRPAGMNTEAFF
TRBV10-3	-	TRBJ2-3	TRBD1	TGTGCCACCAAGAAGGGACAGGGGTTAGCAGATACGCAGTATTTT	CATKKGQGLADTQYF
TRBV9	-	TRBJ1-1	TRBD1	TGTGCCAGCAGCGCTACAGGGGGGGGGACTGAAGCTTTCTTT	CASSATGGGTEAFF
TRBV10-3	few	TRBJ2-7	-	TGTGCCATCAGTCAAACCTACGAGCAGTACTTC	CAISQTYEQYF
TRBV6-1	-	TRBJ2-7	TRBD1	TGTGCCAGCACCCCGGGACAGACCTTTTCCTACGAGCAGTACTTC	CASTPGQTFSYEQYF
TRBV18	-	TRBJ1-4	-	TGTGCCAGCTCACCCAGGGAAATCGAAAAACTGTTTTTT	CASSPREIEKLFF
TRBV5-4	-	TRBJ2-7	TRBD2	TGTGCCAGCAGTCGTCGGGAGGGAACCTACGAGCAGTACTTC	CASSRREGTYEQYF
TRBV5-5	-	TRBJ2-2	-	TGTGCCAGCAGCCCGGGGCAGGGGTACACCGGGGAGCTGTTTTTT	CASSPGQGYTGELFF
TRBV6-5	-	TRBJ2-5	TRBD1	TGTGCCAGCAGTCGGGACAGGGAGGAGACCCAGTACTTC	CASSRDREETQYF
TRBV27	-	TRBJ1-1	-	TGTGCCAGCAGTATCCAGGAGAACACTGAAGCTTTCTTT	CASSIQENTEAFF
TRBV15	-	TRBJ2-3	TRBD2	TGTGCCACCAGCAGAGCAGGACTAGCGGGAGATGTCACAGATACGCAGTATTTT	CATSRAGLAGDVTDTQYF
TRBV7-6	few	TRBJ2-7	TRBD2	TGTGCCAGCAGCTTAGCCGAAGGGACTAGCGGGTTCTACGAGCAGTACTTC	CASSLAEGTSGFYEQYF
TRBV21-1	-	TRBJ1-2	-	TGTGCCAGCAGCAAACCCGACAGGGCCACTAACTATGGCTACACCTTC	CASSKPDRATNYGYTF
TRBV7-9	-	TRBJ2-2	TRBD1	TGTGCCAGCAGGTCGGACAGGGAAGCGAACACCGGGGAGCTGTTTTTT	CASRSDREANTGELFF
TRBV15	-	TRBJ1-2	-	TGTGCCACCAGCAGAGAGGGAACAGGGAAGAAATATGGCTACACCTTC	CATSREGTGKKYGYTF
TRBV7-3	-	TRBJ1-2	TRBD1	TGTGCCAGCAGCTTAAGCAGGGGGGAAGGCTACACCTTC	CASSLSRGEGYTF
TRBV5-1	-	TRBJ2-1	-	TGCGCCAGCAGCTTGGCCAGTCCTCCGGGAGCCAATGAGCAGTTCTTC	CASSLASPPGANEQFF
TRBV6-5	-	TRBJ1-1	-	TGTGCCAGCAGGTCTAAGAACACTGAAGCTTTCTTT	CASRSKNTEAFF
TRBV6-1	few	TRBJ2-2	-	TGTGCCAGCACCGTCCGGAACACCGGGGAGCTGTTTTTT	CASTVRNTGELFF
TRBV19	-	TRBJ1-2	-	TGTGCCAGTAGTATTCTCAGGGTTTACGGCTACACCTTC	CASSILRVYGYTF
TRBV5-8	-	TRBJ2-1	-	TGTGCCAGCAGCCCGGACGGAGGCTCCTACAATGAGCAGTTCTTC	CASSPDGGSYNEQFF
TRBV11-3	-	TRBJ2-3	TRBD2	TGTGCCAGCAGCTTAGGACTAGCGGGGGGCTTAGATACGCAGTATTTT	CASSLGLAGGLDTQYF
TRBV19	-	TRBJ2-7	-	TGTGCCAGTAGCTCAGGGGCGATCTACGAGCAGTACTTC	CASSSGAIYEQYF